This paragraph reports one TCR beta chain. Its specificity is unknown. Trimming left V 0 bases short and J 4 bases short, with 8 bases between. Germline V CDR1 and CDR2: LGHNA, YNFKEQ. The CDR3 extends over 14 amino acids. The data belong to a study of shared clonotypes between healthy human individuals. Turning to the study itself: The study used three CD4 naive, three CD4 memory, two CD8 naive and one CD8 memory plate per donor.

At deep level, the assay was performed. Authors' methods: ImmunoSEQ junction-only sequences lacked quality scores, so their filtering differed. TCRdb keeps only in-frame clones here, not all; method: immunoSEQ multiplex PCR. The DNA was the basis for D and trimming; V, J and clone size are from that table. Of about 680,000 clones detected, around 92% appear once; the ten largest clones hold 20% to 25%. Study conclusions and caveats: Only blood was sampled; tissue repertoires likely differ.

Naivety among CD8 cells was defined by CD45RO negativity and positive CCR7 selection, thereby excluding terminally differentiated effector memory CD45RA+ cells. This sequence was found in a man under 40 in good health. The chain links TRBV4-2 to TRBJ2-3; D is undetermined. The source material was naive CD8+ T cells sorted from blood. CDR3 nucleotide sequence: TGTGCCAGCAGCCAAGATTCGGGCCCAGATACGCAGTATTTT. Its protein product is CASSQDSGPDTQYF.